The 12 T cell receptor beta chains below come from one sample, sequenced in a study of post-analysis software for immune sequencing data. The authors incorporated unique molecular identifiers into the TCR beta cDNA libraries. TCRdb reprocessed the PCR reads with MiXCR, giving one entry per CDR3 protein. The sample shows about 770,000 distinct CDR3 sequences, 46% of them seen only once. General study points: Comparison of patients with controls showed a handful of TRBV segments more frequent in patients, TRBV5-6, TRBV5-1 and TRBV20-1 among them.

These receptors are not linked to any known antigen. Source material: blood. These TCRs come from a girl aged 10-17 years with multiple sclerosis.

The rearrangement uses TRBV5-6 and TRBJ2-5, with 9 positions matching TRBD2. Germline V gene data show CDR1 as SGHDT and CDR2 as YYEEEE. This CDR3 region has 17 residues. Unmatched junction bases numbered 11, after V lost 0 bases and J lost 5 bases. The CDR3 region is CASSLGRAAGGFETQYF. The CDR3 bases are TGTGCCAGCAGCTTGGGTCGCGCAGCGGGAGGCTTTGAGACCCAGTACTTC. Using reference TRBV5-6 and TRBJ2-5 for the parts outside the CDR3, the full variable domain is DAGVTQSPTHLIKTRGQQVTLRCSPKSGHDTVSWYQQALGQGPQFIFQYYEEEERQRGNFPDRFSGHQFPNYSSELNVNALLLGDSALYLCASSLGRAAGGFETQYFGPGTRLLVL.

This chain uses TRBV27 with TRBJ2-1, with 10 bases that match TRBD2. Germline CDR1 reads MNHEY; CDR2 reads SMNVEV (reference sequence). This CDR3 has 16 amino acids. V lost 4 bases and J lost 5; bases outside the gene matches: 8. The CDR3 sequence: CASSSSTSGFNNEQFF. In DNA form, the CDR3 reads TGTGCCAGCAGTTCCTCGACTAGCGGGTTTAACAATGAGCAGTTCTTC.

This clonotype was seen only a few times. The chain uses TRBV11-2 and TRBJ2-3; TRBD2 is a possible D gene (5 bases). The CDR3 runs to 16 residues. Germline-derived CDR1 and CDR2 are SGHAT and FQNNGV. V lost 4 bases to trimming and J lost 6 bases, with 20 bases between them. The CDR3 DNA reads TGTGCCAGCAGCTGGGTTGGAGGTTTTTTCTCGGATACGCAGTATTTT. Protein product: CASSWVGGFFSDTQYF. The full variable domain, rest sourced from reference TRBV11-2 and TRBJ2-3, is EAGVAQSPRYKIIEKRQSVAFWCNPISGHATLYWYQQILGQGPKLLIQFQNNGVVDDSQLPKDRFSAERLKGVDSTLKIQPAKLEDSAVYLCASSWVGGFFSDTQYFGPGTRLTVL.

The chain joins TRBV12-5 to TRBJ1-5; the match to TRBD1 covers 10 bases. Trimming cost V 3 bases and J 7 bases; bases outside gene matches: 15. The germline gives CDR1 LGHNT, CDR2 FRNRAP. This CDR3 comprises 18 residues. Here the CDR3 reads CASGFELETGGASQPQHF. The CDR3 region has the DNA TGTGCTAGTGGTTTCGAATTGGAGACAGGGGGCGCCTCGCAGCCCCAGCATTTT.

J is TRBJ1-5 and V is TRBV10-3; TRBD1 matches at 10 bases. J was trimmed by 6 bases and V by 0 bases; bases with no gene match: 8. The CDR3 loop spans 17 amino acids. The V gene's germline CDR1 is ENHRY and CDR2 SYGVKD. The DNA for the CDR3 is TGTGCCATCAGTGAGTCCGCGACAGGGGGCTCGGGTCAGCCCCAGCATTTT. It yields the protein CAISESATGGSGQPQHF.

The chain is built from TRBV19 and TRBJ2-1; 8 nucleotides line up with TRBD2. This CDR3 is 13 amino acids long. Per germline, CDR1 LNHDA and CDR2 SQIVND (reference sequence). J was trimmed by 6 bases and V by 3 bases; bases with no gene match: 1. The CDR3: CASSIGRANEQFF. The CDR3 DNA follows: TGTGCCAGTAGTATCGGGAGGGCCAATGAGCAGTTCTTC.

This chain joins TRBV2 and TRBJ2-5; D is ambiguous. V dropped 9 bases and J dropped 5 bases, with 13 bases sitting between them. The germline gives CDR1 SNHLY, CDR2 FYNNEI. The CDR3 totals 12 residues. The CDR3 loop is CASHSGAETQYF. In nucleotides, the CDR3 is TGTGCCAGTCACTCAGGTGCGGAGACCCAGTACTTC.

This clonotype has more than one count but fewer than ten. This CDR3 is CASSYSPTGYEQYF. CDR3 nucleotide sequence: TGTGCCAGCAGTTACTCCCCGACAGGGTACGAGCAGTACTTC. The V call is TRBV6-6, the J call TRBJ2-7; TRBD1 matches at 7 bases. Germline V gene lookup returns CDR1 MNHNY and CDR2 SVGAGI (reference sequence). This CDR3 contains 14 residues. V gave up 0 bases and J gave up 4 bases; unmatched junction bases: 3.

This clonotype turned up a few times. One junction end disagrees with the germline gene, perhaps due to a read error. The chain joins TRBV7-7 to TRBJ2-5; 9 bases map to TRBD2. The length of the CDR3 is 13 residues. Germline V gene lookup returns CDR1 SSHAT and CDR2 FNYEAQ (reference sequence). The CDR3 loop reads CASSARGGETQYF. The CDR3 DNA reads TGTGCTAGCAGCGCGCGGGGGGGAGAGACCCAGTACTTC.

The table lists this clonotype with a few counts. The chain combines TRBV12-3 or TRBV12-4 with TRBJ1-1; TRBD1 might be the D (6 bases). This CDR3 region has 15 residues. V shed 2 bases and J shed 3 bases, with 13 bases lying between them. CDR3 bases: TGTGCCAGCAGTTTAAGGGCAGGGGATCACACTGAAGCTTTCTTT. Its protein product is CASSLRAGDHTEAFF.

The gene calls are TRBV13 and TRBJ1-6; D is unclear. V shed 6 bases and J shed 0 bases, with 18 bases lying between them. The CDR3 consists of 18 residues. Germline CDR1 and CDR2: PRHDT and FYEKMQ (reference sequence). The CDR3 DNA follows: TGTGCCAGCAGTCTCTCCCTACACAGAACCTCCTATAATTCACCCCTCCACTTT. Its translation: CASSLSLHRTSYNSPLHF. Full variable domain (remainder filled in from reference TRBV13 and TRBJ1-6): AAGVIQSPRHLIKEKRETATLKCYPIPRHDTVYWYQQGPGQDPQFLISFYEKMQSDKGSIPDRFSAQQFSDYHSELNMSSLELGDSALYFCASSLSLHRTSYNSPLHFGNGTRLTVT.

The V call is TRBV5-8, the J call TRBJ2-3; D perhaps matches TRBD1 (6 bases). The germline V gene has CDR1 SGHTS and CDR2 YDEGEE. The CDR3 runs to 15 residues. V gave up 4 bases and J gave up 5 bases, with 17 bases separating them. The CDR3 spells CASSVHRAAGDTQYF. DNA for the CDR3: TGTGCCAGCAGCGTGCACAGGGCTGCTGGAGATACGCAGTATTTT.